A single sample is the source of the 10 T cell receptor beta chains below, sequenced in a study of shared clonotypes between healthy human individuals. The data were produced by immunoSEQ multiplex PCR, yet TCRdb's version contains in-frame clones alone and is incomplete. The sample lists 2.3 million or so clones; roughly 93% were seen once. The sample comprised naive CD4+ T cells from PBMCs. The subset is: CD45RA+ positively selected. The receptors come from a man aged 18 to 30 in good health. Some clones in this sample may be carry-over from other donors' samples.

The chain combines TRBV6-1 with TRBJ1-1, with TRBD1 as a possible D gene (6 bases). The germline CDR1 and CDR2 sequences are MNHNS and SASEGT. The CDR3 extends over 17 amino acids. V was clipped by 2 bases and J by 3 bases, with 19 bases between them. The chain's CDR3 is CASSEKRTPGADTEAFF. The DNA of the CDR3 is TGTGCCAGCAGTGAAAAACGGACGCCGGGGGCAGACACTGAAGCTTTCTTT.

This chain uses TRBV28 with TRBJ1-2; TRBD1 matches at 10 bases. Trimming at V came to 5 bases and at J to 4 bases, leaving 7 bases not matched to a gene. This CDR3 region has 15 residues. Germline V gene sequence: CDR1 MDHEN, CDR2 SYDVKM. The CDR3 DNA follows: TGTGCCAGCAGTGTAATGACAGGGGGCGCCTATGGCTACACCTTC. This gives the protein CASSVMTGGAYGYTF.

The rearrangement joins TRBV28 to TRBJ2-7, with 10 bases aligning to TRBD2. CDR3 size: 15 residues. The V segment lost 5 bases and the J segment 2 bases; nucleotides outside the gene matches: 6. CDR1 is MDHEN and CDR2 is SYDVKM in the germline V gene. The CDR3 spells CASSSHGTSAYEQYF. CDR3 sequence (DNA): TGTGCCAGCAGTAGCCACGGGACTAGCGCCTACGAGCAGTACTTC.

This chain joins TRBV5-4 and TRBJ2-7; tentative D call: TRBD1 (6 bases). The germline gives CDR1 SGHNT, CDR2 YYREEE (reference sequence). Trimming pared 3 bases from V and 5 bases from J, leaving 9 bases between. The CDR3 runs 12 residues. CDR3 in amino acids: CASSSDSHEQYF. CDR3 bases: TGTGCCAGCAGCTCGGACAGCCACGAGCAGTACTTC.

Written as DNA, the CDR3 is TGTGCCAGCAGCCCGCTCACAGGGGTATCCTACAATGAGCAGTTCTTC. It translates to CASSPLTGVSYNEQFF. This chain joins TRBV7-9 and TRBJ2-1, with 7 nucleotides matching TRBD1. Trimming cost V 5 bases and J 1 base; bases outside gene matches: 8. The CDR3 sequence is 16 residues long. The germline CDR1 and CDR2 sequences are SEHNR and FQNEAQ (reference sequence).

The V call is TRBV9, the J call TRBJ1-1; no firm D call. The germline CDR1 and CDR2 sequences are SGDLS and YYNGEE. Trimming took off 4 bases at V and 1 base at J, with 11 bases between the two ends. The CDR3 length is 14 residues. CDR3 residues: CASSPRHSNTEAFF. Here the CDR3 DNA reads TGTGCCAGCAGCCCTCGACATTCGAACACTGAAGCTTTCTTT.

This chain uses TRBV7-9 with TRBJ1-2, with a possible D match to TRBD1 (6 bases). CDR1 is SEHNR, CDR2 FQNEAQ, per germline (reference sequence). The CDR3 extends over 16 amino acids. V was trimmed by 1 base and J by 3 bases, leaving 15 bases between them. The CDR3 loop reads CASSLGSGQEYYGYTF. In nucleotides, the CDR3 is TGTGCCAGCAGCTTAGGATCGGGACAAGAGTACTATGGCTACACCTTC.

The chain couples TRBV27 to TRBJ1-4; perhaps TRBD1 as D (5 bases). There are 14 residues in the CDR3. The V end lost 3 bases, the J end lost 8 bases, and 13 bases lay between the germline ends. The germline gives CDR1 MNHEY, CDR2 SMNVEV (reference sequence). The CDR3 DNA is TGTGCCAGCAGTTTGAACAGGTTTAACGAAAAACTGTTTTTT. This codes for CASSLNRFNEKLFF. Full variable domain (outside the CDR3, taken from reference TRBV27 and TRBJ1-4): EAQVTQNPRYLITVTGKKLTVTCSQNMNHEYMSWYRQDPGLGLRQIYYSMNVEVTDKGDVPEGYKVSRKEKRNFPLILESPSPNQTSLYFCASSLNRFNEKLFFGSGTQLSVL.

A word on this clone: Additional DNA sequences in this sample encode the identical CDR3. CDR3 DNA sequence: TGTGCCAGCAGCTTAACGGGATATGGCTACACCTTC. Protein product: CASSLTGYGYTF. The chain carries TRBV7-9 and TRBJ1-2; no clear D gene. Trimming pared 2 bases from V and 5 bases from J, leaving 6 bases between. Germline assignment: CDR1 SEHNR and CDR2 FQNEAQ (reference sequence). There are 12 residues in the CDR3. The variable domain in full, completed from reference TRBV7-9 and TRBJ1-2, reads DTGVSQNPRHKITKRGQNVTFRCDPISEHNRLYWYRQTLGQGPEFLTYFQNEAQLEKSRLLSDRFSAERPKGSFSTLEIQRTEQGDSAMYLCASSLTGYGYTFGSGTRLTVV.

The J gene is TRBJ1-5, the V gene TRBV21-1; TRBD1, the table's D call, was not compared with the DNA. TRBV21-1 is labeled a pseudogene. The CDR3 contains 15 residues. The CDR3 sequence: CASRIQGKSNQPQHF. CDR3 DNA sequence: TGTGCCAGCAGGATACAGGGTAAGAGCAATCAGCCCCAGCATTTT.